Presented here are 5 T cell receptor beta chains from one specimen sequenced in a study of T cells in Graves' hyperthyroidism and ophthalmopathy. Researchers amplified the TCR beta CDR3 regions from RNA transcripts. First-round RT-PCR of the TCR CDR3 relied on the HTBI primer set. MiXCR was run by TCRdb on the multiplex PCR reads, yielding one entry per CDR3 protein. The sample yields a few hundred thousand distinct CDR3 sequences, approximately 14% seen once. What was sequenced was blood. These receptors were collected from a woman aged 25 to 39 with Graves' hyperthyroidism.

This clonotype was recorded at least ten times. V gene TRBV3-1 combines with J gene TRBJ2-2; D is undetermined. Germline V gives CDR1 LGHDT, CDR2 YNNKEL (reference sequence). The germline V and J ends were trimmed by 3 bases and 7 bases, with 6 bases remaining between them. The CDR3 consists of 12 residues. CDR3 coding DNA: TGTGCCAGCAGCCAGGGGTACGGGGAGCTGTTTTTT. Its translation: CASSQGYGELFF.

This clonotype was seen many times. V gene TRBV11-2 combines with J gene TRBJ2-1; the match to TRBD2 covers 8 bases. The CDR3 contains 16 residues. CDR1 and CDR2 from the germline V gene are SGHAT and FQNNGV. The V segment lost 1 base and the J segment 3 bases; nucleotides outside the gene matches: 5. The CDR3: CASSLVYLAGYNEQFF. CDR3 nucleotide sequence: TGTGCCAGCAGCTTAGTGTACCTAGCGGGCTACAATGAGCAGTTCTTC.

This clonotype was found a few times. The chain links TRBV6-2 or TRBV6-3 to TRBJ2-1; the match to TRBD2 covers 7 bases. The V gene end was trimmed by 3 bases and the J gene end by 6 bases; junction bases not matched to a gene: 14. The CDR3 runs to 17 residues. The V gene's germline CDR1 is MNHEY and CDR2 SVGEGT. CDR3 sequence reads: CASSYTRLPWTSNEQFF. The CDR3 nucleotides are TGTGCCAGCAGTTATACTAGATTGCCTTGGACTAGCAATGAGCAGTTCTTC.

V gene TRBV6-1 combines with J gene TRBJ2-3; 9 nucleotides line up with TRBD2. The CDR3 runs to 17 residues. CDR1 is MNHNS and CDR2 is SASEGT in the germline V gene. J lost 6 bases, V lost 4 bases, and 14 bases had no gene match. The CDR3 DNA is TGTGCCAGCAGTGCTACCTTTAGCGGGAGTATGGGTGATACGCAGTATTTT. Protein product: CASSATFSGSMGDTQYF.

This clonotype was found many times. This sequence joins TRBV7-2 and TRBJ2-7; TRBD2 matches 10 bases. The CDR3 runs 18 residues. J lost 2 bases, V lost 0 bases, and 10 bases had no gene match. Germline V gene data show CDR1 as SGHTA and CDR2 as FQGNSA. The CDR3 DNA reads TGTGCCAGCAGCTTAGCGTCATCAGCGGGAGGGCCCCCCTACGAGCAGTACTTC. Translation gives CASSLASSAGGPPYEQYF.